The 30 T cell receptor beta chains reported below all come from one sample, sequenced in a study of blood T cell repertoires in COVID-19. Produced via immunoSEQ multiplex PCR; TCRdb's table is partial and in-frame only. Of 110,000 or so clones in the sample, about 85% were seen once. Source material: peripheral blood. The receptor set was obtained from a man in his fifties or sixties with acute or convalescent COVID-19.

The chain links TRBV2 to TRBJ2-3; TRBD1 agrees at 11 bases. Germline CDR1 and CDR2: SNHLY and FYNNEI. This CDR3 has 14 amino acids. V lost 9 bases to trimming and J lost 4 bases; unmatched junction nucleotides: 6. CDR3 loop: CASTKDRGPDTQYF. CDR3 bases: TGTGCCAGTACGAAGGACAGGGGGCCAGATACGCAGTATTTT.

V gene TRBV18 combines with J gene TRBJ1-2, with D uncertain. The V gene lost 0 bases and the J gene lost 1 base, with 6 bases spanning the gap. Germline V lookup: CDR1 KGHSH, CDR2 LQKENI. This CDR3 has 14 residues. The chain's CDR3 is CASSPPPGNYGYTF. As DNA, the CDR3 is TGTGCCAGCTCACCACCCCCGGGTAACTATGGCTACACCTTC.

The V call is TRBV2, the J call TRBJ2-2; 8 bases fit TRBD1. After removal of 6 bases from V and 6 bases from J, the junction contained 9 bases not matched to a gene. The CDR3 is made up of 15 amino acids. Germline CDR1 is SNHLY and CDR2 is FYNNEI. The CDR3 region has the DNA TGTGCCAGCAGCGCTTACAGGGGGAGCGCCGGGGAGCTGTTTTTT. Encoded protein: CASSAYRGSAGELFF.

This chain uses TRBV6-4 with TRBJ1-2; 7 bases agree with TRBD1. V lost 6 bases to trimming and J lost 8 bases; unmatched junction nucleotides: 9. The CDR3 extends over 13 amino acids. Germline values: CDR1 MRHNA, CDR2 SNTAGT. CDR3 DNA: TGTGCCAGCAGCTGCGACAGGGTGGAAGGCTACACCTTC. It specifies CASSCDRVEGYTF.

The chain links TRBV10-3 to TRBJ2-2, with 8 bases aligning to TRBD1. Unmatched junction bases numbered 3, after V lost 4 bases and J lost 5 bases. Germline V gene lookup returns CDR1 ENHRY and CDR2 SYGVKD. This CDR3 spans 14 amino acids. In DNA, the CDR3 is TGTGCCATCAGTGGGCAGGGGGCTACCGGGGAGCTGTTTTTT. Translated, it gives CAISGQGATGELFF.

The V and J genes are TRBV19 and TRBJ1-4; 7 bases are a match to TRBD1. The germline V gene has CDR1 LNHDA and CDR2 SQIVND (reference sequence). With V trimmed by 2 bases and J by 8 bases, 5 bases remained unmatched. CDR3 length: 14 residues. The DNA of the CDR3 is TGTGCCAGTAGTATATCGCAGGGGGAAGAAAAACTGTTTTTT. This codes for CASSISQGEEKLFF.

This chain uses TRBV2 with TRBJ1-1, with unresolved D. V was pared by 1 base and J by 7 bases, with 7 bases between. The CDR3 sequence is 12 residues long. Germline CDR1 reads SNHLY; CDR2 reads FYNNEI. The CDR3 coding sequence is TGTGCCAGCAGTGAAGGTCGGTATGAAGCTTTCTTT. Translation gives CASSEGRYEAFF.

V gene TRBV2 combines with J gene TRBJ1-1; D gene unclear. The CDR3 contains 11 residues. CDR1 is SNHLY and CDR2 is FYNNEI in the germline V gene. Trimming shortened V by 3 bases and J by 7 bases, and 6 bases separated the two germline ends. CDR3 region: CASSERLEAFF. The CDR3 DNA reads as TGTGCCAGCAGTGAGAGGCTTGAAGCTTTCTTT.

This clone was counted between two and nine times. This chain links TRBV5-6 with TRBJ2-3, with 10 positions matching TRBD1. This CDR3 is built from 16 residues. CDR1 is SGHDT and CDR2 is YYEEEE in the germline V gene. Germline trimming cut 0 bases from V and 2 bases from J; bases unmatched to any gene: 3. CDR3 sequence: CASSLAGTGDTDTQYF. CDR3 in DNA: TGTGCCAGCAGCTTGGCCGGGACAGGGGACACAGATACGCAGTATTTT.

The rearrangement uses TRBV4-1 and TRBJ1-6, with 7 bases identical to TRBD1. CDR3 length equals 16 residues. Per germline, CDR1 MGHRA and CDR2 YSYEKL. V trimming: 2 bases; J trimming: 10 bases; junction bases outside the gene matches: 11. The CDR3 spells CASSQPGQDVGSPLHF. The CDR3 region has the DNA TGCGCCAGCAGCCAACCAGGACAGGACGTCGGGTCACCCCTCCACTTT.

The CDR3 nucleotides read TGTGCCAGCAGCCAAGATTGGGGACAGGGAGTATTTGGCTACACCTTC. Translation: CASSQDWGQGVFGYTF. This chain connects TRBV14 to TRBJ1-2; TRBD1 matches at 9 bases. V lost 0 bases, J lost 7 bases, and 9 bases stayed unmatched. The length of the CDR3 is 16 residues. Germline V gene sequence: CDR1 SGHDN, CDR2 FVKESK.

The chain recombines TRBV12-5 with TRBJ2-1, with a tentative D call TRBD1 (6 bases). The CDR3 consists of 12 residues. Germline V gene data show CDR1 as LGHNT and CDR2 as FRNRAP. With 6 bases removed from V and 6 bases from J, the gap between germline ends came to 9 bases. DNA of the CDR3: TGTGCTAGTGGACAGGGTGTCAATGAGCAGTTCTTC. Encoded protein: CASGQGVNEQFF.

The chain uses TRBV24-1 and TRBJ2-5; the match to TRBD1 covers 9 bases. The CDR3 sequence is 14 residues long. The V segment lost 7 bases and the J segment 5 bases; nucleotides outside the gene matches: 7. The germline V gene encodes CDR1 KGHDR and CDR2 SFDVKD. The CDR3: CATSEDRGGETQYF. The DNA for the CDR3 is TGTGCCACCAGCGAGGACAGGGGCGGCGAGACCCAGTACTTC.

The chain combines TRBV5-6 with TRBJ1-1, with TRBD1 as a possible D gene (5 bases). The germline CDR1 and CDR2 sequences are SGHDT and YYEEEE. The V end was cut by 2 bases, the J end by 6 bases, with 17 bases between. There are 15 residues in the CDR3. The CDR3 spells CASSFSPRRDAEAFF. The CDR3 bases are TGTGCCAGCAGCTTTTCCCCCCGGAGGGACGCTGAAGCTTTCTTT. Combining the CDR3 with reference TRBV5-6 and TRBJ1-1 gives the whole variable domain DAGVTQSPTHLIKTRGQQVTLRCSPKSGHDTVSWYQQALGQGPQFIFQYYEEEERQRGNFPDRFSGHQFPNYSSELNVNALLLGDSALYLCASSFSPRRDAEAFFGQGTRLTVV.

The rearrangement links TRBV28 to TRBJ2-5; D is undetermined. Trimming shortened V by 3 bases and J by 5 bases, and 13 bases separated the two germline ends. Per the germline V gene, CDR1 is MDHEN and CDR2 is SYDVKM. The CDR3 is 14 amino acids. The CDR3 loop is CASSFTNIEETQYF. The CDR3 DNA reads TGTGCCAGCAGTTTTACTAATATAGAGGAGACCCAGTACTTC.

This clone has just one count. The chain joins TRBV18 to TRBJ2-2, with TRBD1 matching over 8 bases. V shed 6 bases, J shed 6 bases, and the junction held 12 bases outside the gene matches. Per the germline V gene, CDR1 is KGHSH and CDR2 is LQKENI. This CDR3 comprises 16 residues. The CDR3 DNA reads as TGTGCCAGCTCCCACTTGGACAGGGTAGACGCCGGGGAGCTGTTTTTT. It translates to CASSHLDRVDAGELFF.

The chain has TRBV23-1 and TRBJ1-2; the match to TRBD1 covers 7 bases. TRBV23-1 is placed among ORFs of uncertain function. V was pared by 6 bases and J by 2 bases, with 15 bases of the junction left unmatched. The CDR3 contains 17 residues. DNA for the CDR3: TGCGCCAGCAGCCGACCGCGACAGGGATCCGTGAACTATGGCTACACCTTC. Protein sequence: CASSRPRQGSVNYGYTF.

The chain recombines TRBV10-1 with TRBJ2-2; TRBD2 matches 9 bases. CDR3 length equals 15 residues. V shed 4 bases, J shed 2 bases, and the junction held 2 bases outside the gene matches. Per the germline V gene, CDR1 is WNHNN and CDR2 is SYGVQD (reference sequence). CDR3 bases: TGCGCCAGCAGTGGAGCGGGAGGAAACACCGGGGAGCTGTTTTTT. It translates to CASSGAGGNTGELFF.

The V and J genes are TRBV7-9 and TRBJ2-7, with a weak D call TRBD1 (5 bases). The CDR3 extends over 16 amino acids. V was cut by 2 bases and J by 0 bases, with 14 bases left in between. Germline-derived CDR1 and CDR2 are SEHNR and FQNEAQ (reference sequence). CDR3 loop: CASSLPLRGDSYEQYF. CDR3 in DNA: TGTGCCAGCAGCTTACCTCTAAGGGGTGACTCCTACGAGCAGTACTTC.

V usage is TRBV4-1 and J usage is TRBJ2-7, with D tentatively TRBD1 (6 bases). There are 14 residues in the CDR3. In germline, CDR1 is MGHRA, CDR2 YSYEKL. With 3 bases removed from V and 4 bases from J, the gap between germline ends came to 13 bases. CDR3 region: CASSHSDSRYEQYF. The CDR3 bases are TGCGCCAGCAGCCACTCGGACAGCCGGTACGAGCAGTACTTC.

The chain uses TRBV19 and TRBJ1-5; 8 nucleotides agree with TRBD1. Trimming at V came to 4 bases and at J to 6 bases, leaving 8 bases not matched to a gene. Germline-derived CDR1 and CDR2 are LNHDA and SQIVND (reference sequence). The CDR3 totals 15 residues. This chain's CDR3 is CASSRGQAWTQPQHF. The CDR3 DNA follows: TGTGCCAGTAGTAGGGGACAGGCTTGGACTCAGCCCCAGCATTTT.

V and J are TRBV18 and TRBJ2-7, with 11 positions matching TRBD2. The germline CDR1 and CDR2 sequences are KGHSH and LQKENI. The ends lost 4 bases at V and 3 bases at J; junction bases unmatched: 5. This CDR3 comprises 15 residues. The CDR3 loop reads CASSQTGTSGYEQYF. The CDR3 nucleotides read TGTGCCAGCTCACAAACCGGGACTAGCGGCTACGAGCAGTACTTC.

The genes are TRBV12-5 and TRBJ2-7; 7 positions match TRBD2. The CDR3 runs 13 residues. J was trimmed by 3 bases and V by 7 bases; bases with no gene match: 6. The germline V gene has CDR1 LGHNT and CDR2 FRNRAP. The CDR3 region is CASARWGGYEQYF. CDR3 nucleotides: TGTGCTAGTGCACGGTGGGGGGGCTACGAGCAGTACTTC. Full variable domain (missing parts from reference TRBV12-5 and TRBJ2-7): DARVTQTPRHKVTEMGQEVTMRCQPILGHNTVFWYRQTMMQGLELLAYFRNRAPLDDSGMPKDRFSAEMPDATLATLKIQPSEPRDSAVYFCASARWGGYEQYFGPGTRLTVT.

The chain is built from TRBV27 and TRBJ2-7; D is undetermined. In germline, CDR1 is MNHEY, CDR2 SMNVEV (reference sequence). The CDR3 spans 15 residues. Trimming removed 2 bases from V and 0 bases from J, with 11 bases in between. DNA of the CDR3: TGTGCCAGCAGTTTACGTGGCGGCTACTCCTACGAGCAGTACTTC. Protein product: CASSLRGGYSYEQYF.

The sample holds one count of this clone. This chain links TRBV9 with TRBJ1-2; D might be TRBD1 (6 bases). This CDR3 is built from 15 residues. The V gene lost 4 bases and the J gene lost 8 bases, with 21 bases spanning the gap. Germline V gene sequence: CDR1 SGDLS, CDR2 YYNGEE. The CDR3 DNA is TGTGCCAGCAGCCCAGGGGCGTACGGAGGAGGAGGCTACACCTTC. Translated, it gives CASSPGAYGGGGYTF.

The genes are TRBV10-3 and TRBJ1-6, with 10 nucleotides matching TRBD1. This CDR3 comprises 14 residues. V lost 5 bases and J lost 9; bases outside the gene matches: 4. Germline V gives CDR1 ENHRY, CDR2 SYGVKD. The DNA for the CDR3 is TGTGCCATCAGTACCGGGACAGGGGTTTCACCCCTCCACTTT. Protein: CAISTGTGVSPLHF.

The J gene is TRBJ2-3, the V gene TRBV11-1; 8 bases agree with TRBD1. The germline V gene has CDR1 SGHAT and CDR2 FQDESV (reference sequence). The CDR3 covers 14 residues. J lost 0 bases, V lost 5 bases, and 1 base had no gene match. The CDR3 coding sequence is TGTGCCAGCAGCCGACAGGGGAGCACAGATACGCAGTATTTT. Translated: CASSRQGSTDTQYF.

The chain employs TRBV6-1 and TRBJ1-3; no firm D call. From germline, CDR1 is MNHNS and CDR2 SASEGT. V lost 2 bases to trimming and J lost 3 bases, with 14 bases between them. This CDR3 has 16 residues. The CDR3 nucleotides are TGTGCCAGCAGTGAAAGGCCCAGCGGTCTTGGAAACACCATATATTTT. Its translation: CASSERPSGLGNTIYF.

The J gene is TRBJ2-7, the V gene TRBV7-3; TRBD1 aligns across 8 bases. Germline-derived CDR1 and CDR2 are SGHTA and FQGTGA. After removal of 5 bases from V and 3 bases from J, the junction contained 3 bases not matched to a gene. The CDR3 is 13 residues long. This chain's CDR3 is CASSKDRGYEQYF. Here the CDR3 DNA reads TGTGCCAGCAGCAAAGACAGGGGCTACGAGCAGTACTTC.

The chain carries TRBV6-5 and TRBJ1-4, with 8 bases that match TRBD1. This CDR3 has 13 residues. Losses at the gene ends were 4 bases for V and 8 bases for J; bases not matched to a gene: 3. Germline-derived CDR1 and CDR2 are MNHEY and SVGAGI. The CDR3 nucleotides are TGTGCCAGCAGTTCAGGGGGCGGGGAAAAACTGTTTTTT. Amino acid sequence: CASSSGGGEKLFF.